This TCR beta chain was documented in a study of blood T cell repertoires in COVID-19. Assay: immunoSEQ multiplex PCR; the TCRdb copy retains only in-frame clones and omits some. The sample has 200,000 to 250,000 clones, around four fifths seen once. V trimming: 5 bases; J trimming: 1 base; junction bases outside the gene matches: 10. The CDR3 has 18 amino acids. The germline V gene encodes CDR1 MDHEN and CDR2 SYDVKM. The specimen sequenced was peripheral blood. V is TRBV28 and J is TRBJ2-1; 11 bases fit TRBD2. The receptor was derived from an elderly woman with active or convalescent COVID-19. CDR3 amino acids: CASSPIAGGPRSYNEQFF. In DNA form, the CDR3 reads TGTGCCAGCAGTCCAATAGCGGGGGGGCCAAGGTCCTACAATGAGCAGTTCTTC.